This T cell receptor (beta chain) was documented in a study of blood T cells in healthy people across ages. A second roughly 7 to 12 cycle PCR used barcoded and J-beta primers. A single record per CDR3 protein comes from TCRdb applying MiXCR to the 5' RACE reads. Here the sample spans about 1.4 million distinct CDR3 sequences, around 59% being singletons. The CDR3 covers 17 residues. Unmatched junction bases numbered 7, after V lost 0 bases and J lost 5 bases. Germline values: CDR1 SGHRS, CDR2 YFSETQ. Isolated per sample were at least 7 million PBMCs. This clonotype originated in a man between 18 and 35 years old in good health. The V call is TRBV5-1, the J call TRBJ2-1, with 11 nucleotides matching TRBD2. The sequenced sample consisted of blood. As DNA, the CDR3 is TGCGCCAGCAGCTTGGAGGTGTCTAGCGGGAGGAACAATGAGCAGTTCTTC. Translated: CASSLEVSSGRNNEQFF. Supplemented by reference TRBV5-1 and TRBJ2-1, the full variable domain reads KAGVTQTPRYLIKTRGQQVTLSCSPISGHRSVSWYQQTPGQGLQFLFEYFSETQRNKGNFPGRFSGRQFSNSRSEMNVSTLELGDSALYLCASSLEVSSGRNNEQFFGPGTRLTVL.